This T cell receptor beta chain originates from a study of cytomegalovirus exposure and HLA in healthy donors. Notes on the study in general: Usually a TCR sequence was rare, but some public TCRs were found in many donors.

About this clone: Antigen unknown.

Germline V gene sequence: CDR1 SGHVS, CDR2 FQNEAQ. The germline V and J ends were trimmed by 5 bases and 0 bases, with 11 bases remaining between them. The CDR3 loop spans 15 amino acids. Primers included in the PCR were 60 Vbeta and 13 Jbeta primers. The table came from immunoSEQ multiplex PCR; TCRdb's copy has only in-frame clones and leaves some out. This table holds 140,000 or so clones, over 60% found once. The source of this sequence is a woman between 35 and 50 years old in good health and CMV-seronegative. The V and J genes are TRBV7-8 and TRBJ1-5; the D gene is possibly TRBD1 (5 bases). The sample consisted of PBMCs. CDR3 nucleotide sequence: TGTGCCAGCAGCCCTGGACACAATAGCAATCAGCCCCAGCATTTT. Protein product: CASSPGHNSNQPQHF.